These T cell receptor beta chains were read from a single sample in a study of OX40 agonist ivuxolimab in advanced cancers. Repertoires were generated with immunoSEQ multiplex PCR, while TCRdb's copy carries only in-frame clones and drops some. This table holds under 85,000 clones, more than 85% found once. The source material was CD4+ or CD8+ T cells sorted from blood, sampled in a trial of the OX40 agonist ivuxolimab. These receptors originate from an adult with an advanced solid tumor such as melanoma, head and neck, liver or kidney cancer. The CDR3 runs from the conserved cysteine through the conserved F or W. The order of the fields is clone size, D gene, J gene, V gene, CDR3 protein, CDR3 DNA. D genes are given only for firm matches. Expanded clones get a size class; other rows say once, few or many, or leave the size out.

size: -; D: -; J: TRBJ1-5; V: TRBV6-6; CDR3: CASSYGQNSNQPQHF; DNA: TGTGCCAGCAGTTACGGACAGAATAGCAATCAGCCCCAGCATTTT
size: -; D: TRBD1; J: TRBJ1-5; V: TRBV28; CDR3: CASSKRQGDNQPQHF; DNA: TGTGCCAGCAGTAAACGACAGGGGGACAATCAGCCCCAGCATTTT
size: -; D: TRBD2; J: TRBJ2-5; V: TRBV30; CDR3: CAWVVGGGIQETQYF; DNA: TGTGCCTGGGTCGTCGGCGGGGGGATCCAAGAGACCCAGTACTTC
size: -; D: -; J: TRBJ2-7; V: TRBV7-8; CDR3: CASTGAYEQYF; DNA: TGTGCCAGCACGGGGGCCTACGAGCAGTACTTC
size: -; D: TRBD1; J: TRBJ2-5; V: TRBV5-1; CDR3: CASSLTGQGAMETQYF; DNA: TGCGCCAGCAGCTTGACGGGACAGGGGGCGATGGAGACCCAGTACTTC
size: -; D: -; J: TRBJ1-1; V: TRBV29-1; CDR3: CSVDRTSTEAFF; DNA: TGCAGCGTTGACCGGACTTCCACTGAAGCTTTCTTT
size: -; D: TRBD1; J: TRBJ1-4; V: TRBV19; CDR3: CASSIQLAGQSANVLFF; DNA: TGTGCCAGTAGTATCCAATTAGCGGGACAGTCGGCCAACGTGCTGTTTTTT
size: -; D: -; J: TRBJ2-3; V: TRBV27; CDR3: CASSFREASRQYF; DNA: TGTGCCAGCAGTTTCCGAGAGGCATCGAGGCAGTATTTT
size: many; D: -; J: TRBJ2-7; V: TRBV18; CDR3: CASSQTGSHEQYF; DNA: TGTGCCAGCTCGCAAACAGGGTCCCACGAGCAGTACTTC
size: -; D: -; J: TRBJ2-2; V: TRBV6-1; CDR3: CASSLRGTGELFF; DNA: TGTGCCAGCAGCCTCCGGGGAACCGGGGAGCTGTTTTTT
size: -; D: -; J: TRBJ1-4; V: TRBV5-6; CDR3: CASSFNRGPGEKLFF; DNA: TGTGCCAGCAGCTTCAACCGGGGCCCCGGTGAAAAACTGTTTTTT
size: once; D: -; J: TRBJ2-2; V: TRBV7-8; CDR3: CASSWGLQGGGELFF; DNA: TGTGCCAGCAGCTGGGGACTCCAGGGTGGGGGGGAGCTGTTTTTT
size: -; D: -; J: TRBJ1-2; V: TRBV2; CDR3: CASSEGEGRDYGYTF; DNA: TGTGCCAGCAGTGAAGGTGAGGGCAGAGACTATGGCTACACCTTC
size: -; D: -; J: TRBJ2-7; V: TRBV28; CDR3: CASGGPYEQYF; DNA: TGTGCCAGCGGGGGGCCTTACGAGCAGTACTTC
size: -; D: -; J: TRBJ1-3; V: TRBV4-1; CDR3: CASSQVPGPKGNTIYF; DNA: TGCGCCAGCAGCCAAGTTCCCGGTCCGAAAGGAAACACCATATATTTT
size: -; D: -; J: TRBJ1-6; V: TRBV6-1; CDR3: CASSASNSPLHF; DNA: TGTGCCAGCAGTGCGAGTAATTCACCCCTCCACTTT
size: -; D: -; J: TRBJ1-1; V: TRBV30; CDR3: CAWRPDGSGAFF; DNA: TGTGCCTGGAGACCGGACGGCTCCGGGGCTTTCTTT
size: -; D: -; J: TRBJ2-1; V: TRBV4-2; CDR3: CASSQASLGREQFF; DNA: TGTGCCAGCAGCCAAGCTTCTTTAGGACGTGAGCAGTTCTTC
size: -; D: -; J: TRBJ1-2; V: TRBV5-8; CDR3: CASSLEAGRTSYTF; DNA: TGTGCCAGCAGCTTGGAGGCGGGGCGGACGAGCTACACCTTC
size: -; D: -; J: TRBJ2-7; V: TRBV6-5; CDR3: CASKTRALKTYEQYF; DNA: TGTGCCAGCAAAACCCGGGCCCTTAAAACCTACGAGCAGTACTTC
size: -; D: -; J: TRBJ2-1; V: TRBV7-3; CDR3: CASSLRRQGRNNEQFF; DNA: TGTGCCAGCAGCTTAAGGCGGCAGGGGAGGAACAATGAGCAGTTCTTC
size: -; D: TRBD2; J: TRBJ2-5; V: TRBV7-9; CDR3: CASSLGGGARETQYF; DNA: TGTGCCAGCAGCTTAGGCGGGGGGGCAAGAGAGACCCAGTACTTC
size: once; D: -; J: TRBJ1-5; V: TRBV9; CDR3: CASSVATVNQPQHF; DNA: TGTGCCAGCAGCGTAGCTACGGTTAATCAGCCCCAGCATTTT
size: -; D: -; J: TRBJ1-6; V: TRBV27; CDR3: CASSLSTGNSPLHF; DNA: TGTGCCAGCAGTTTATCCACAGGGAATTCACCCCTCCACTTT
size: -; D: -; J: TRBJ1-1; V: TRBV29-1; CDR3: CSVGRNTEAFF; DNA: TGCAGCGTTGGACGGAACACTGAAGCTTTCTTT
size: once; D: TRBD1; J: TRBJ2-5; V: TRBV6-5; CDR3: CASTRTGGMGETQYF; DNA: TGTGCCAGCACCCGGACAGGGGGCATGGGGGAGACCCAGTACTTC
size: -; D: TRBD2; J: TRBJ2-2; V: TRBV7-8; CDR3: CASSRTGTIGELFF; DNA: TGTGCCAGCAGCCGGACTGGGACTATCGGGGAGCTGTTTTTT
size: -; D: -; J: TRBJ1-3; V: TRBV18; CDR3: CASSPPNTPSGNTIYF; DNA: TGTGCCAGCTCACCACCCAATACCCCCTCTGGAAACACCATATATTTT
size: -; D: -; J: TRBJ1-6; V: TRBV10-3; CDR3: CAISESQGQNNSPLHF; DNA: TGTGCCATCAGTGAATCACAGGGACAAAATAATTCACCCCTCCACTTT
size: -; D: -; J: TRBJ2-7; V: TRBV2; CDR3: CASSDRPPKDEQYF; DNA: TGTGCCAGCAGTGATAGGCCCCCTAAGGACGAGCAGTACTTC
size: -; D: -; J: TRBJ2-7; V: TRBV30; CDR3: CAWRSGPYEQYF; DNA: TGTGCCTGGAGATCAGGGCCTTACGAGCAGTACTTC
size: -; D: TRBD1; J: TRBJ2-5; V: TRBV5-4; CDR3: CASSYDRAETQYF; DNA: TGTGCCAGCAGCTATGACAGGGCAGAGACCCAGTACTTC